Sequencing of this T cell receptor beta chain was carried out in a study of T cells in Graves' hyperthyroidism and ophthalmopathy. Researchers amplified the TCR beta CDR3 regions from RNA transcripts. A set of HTBI primers served as the primers for a first-round RT-PCR of the TCR CDR3. TCRdb used MiXCR to reprocess the multiplex PCR reads, holding one entry per CDR3 protein. The sample holds hundreds of thousands of distinct CDR3 sequences; about 38% are singletons and the top ten take 8.9%. Germline CDR1 reads DFQATT; CDR2 reads SNEGSKA (reference sequence). V was clipped by 2 bases and J by 0 bases, with 7 bases between them. This CDR3 spans 14 amino acids.

Sequencing input: blood. The sequence came from a man between 18 and 35 years old with Graves' hyperthyroidism. This chain links TRBV20-1 with TRBJ2-2; D unresolved. CDR3 coding DNA: TGCAGTGCTAGATGGTCTTCGAACACCGGGGAGCTGTTTTTT. It encodes CSARWSSNTGELFF.